This TCR beta chain was sequenced for a study of OX40 agonist ivuxolimab in advanced cancers. Profiled with immunoSEQ multiplex PCR; TCRdb holds only in-frame clones, not every one. Of fewer than 140,000 clones listed, 90% are singletons. The receptor was isolated from an adult with an advanced solid tumor such as melanoma, head and neck, liver or kidney cancer. The input for sequencing was CD4+ or CD8+ T cells sorted from blood, taken in a trial of the OX40 agonist ivuxolimab.

The CDR3 protein is CASSQDPPQGWANEKLFF. The DNA of the CDR3 is TGTGCCAGCAGCCAAGATCCCCCCCAGGGCTGGGCTAATGAAAAACTGTTTTTT. This chain joins TRBV4-2 and TRBJ1-4; D is perhaps TRBD1 (5 bases). Trimming removed 0 bases at V and 3 bases at J, with 17 bases between. The CDR3 is 18 residues long. Germline V CDR1 and CDR2: LGHNA, YNFKEQ.